A selection of T cell receptor beta chains follows, all from one sample in a study of T cell responses to AZD1222 COVID-19 vaccine. Sequencing was performed with immunoSEQ multiplex PCR; in TCRdb, only in-frame clones are kept and a portion is missing. The table records roughly 120,000 clones, 88% of them present only once. The specimen was peripheral blood, collected on day 0 of MenACWY control vaccination. These receptors originate from an adult in good health. The CDR3 runs from the conserved cysteine through the conserved F or W. A D gene is named only where the DNA matches it firmly. Rows give clone size only sometimes, using once, few, many, or a class for an expanded clone.

J | V | D | size | CDR3 | DNA
TRBJ2-7 | TRBV30 | TRBD1 | once | CAWSTTGANTYEQYF | TGTGCCTGGAGCACGACAGGGGCCAACACCTACGAGCAGTACTTC
TRBJ2-7 | TRBV5-8 | NA | once | CASSLWGYEQYF | TGTGCCAGCAGCCTCTGGGGCTACGAGCAGTACTTC
TRBJ2-5 | TRBV5-5 | NA | NA | CASSSTFGGIANQETQYF | TGTGCCAGCAGCTCAACGTTTGGGGGGATCGCAAATCAAGAGACCCAGTACTTC
TRBJ1-6 | TRBV5-1 | TRBD1 | NA | CASSDGTGDNNSPLHF | TGCGCCAGCAGCGACGGGACAGGCGATAATAATTCACCCCTCCACTTT
TRBJ1-5 | TRBV2 | NA | NA | CASSGGGAQPQHF | TGTGCCAGCAGTGGCGGGGGCGCACAGCCCCAGCATTTT
TRBJ1-2 | TRBV15 | NA | NA | CATSTYRAPSYGYTF | TGTGCCACCAGCACCTACAGGGCTCCGAGCTATGGCTACACCTTC
TRBJ2-4 | TRBV6-1 | NA | NA | CASSEAGRVAKNIQYF | TGTGCCAGCAGTGAAGCTGGCAGGGTGGCCAAAAACATTCAGTACTTC
TRBJ1-1 | TRBV2 | NA | NA | CASSVSLNTEAFF | TGTGCCAGCAGTGTATCCCTAAACACTGAAGCTTTCTTT
TRBJ2-7 | TRBV25-1 | TRBD2 | NA | CASSEFTSGTTYEQYF | TGTGCCAGCAGTGAATTTACTAGCGGGACTACCTACGAGCAGTACTTC
TRBJ2-2 | TRBV7-3 | TRBD2 | NA | CASSLKGLGDYFPGELFF | TGTGCCAGCAGCTTAAAGGGCCTTGGGGACTACTTTCCCGGGGAGCTGTTTTTT
TRBJ2-7 | TRBV9 | NA | NA | CASSPRAAYEQYF | TGTGCCAGCAGCCCCCGTGCGGCCTACGAGCAGTACTTC
TRBJ2-5 | TRBV5-6 | NA | NA | CASSLRTVQETQYF | TGTGCCAGCAGCTTGAGGACAGTCCAAGAGACCCAGTACTTC
TRBJ2-1 | TRBV7-6 | NA | NA | CASSLGPINEQFF | TGTGCCAGCAGCTTGGGGCCCATAAATGAGCAGTTCTTC
TRBJ1-4 | TRBV5-5 | NA | NA | CASSEGPPNEKLFF | TGTGCCAGCAGCGAGGGACCGCCTAATGAAAAACTGTTTTTT
TRBJ1-5 | TRBV18 | TRBD1 | NA | CASSPGTGENQPQHF | TGTGCCAGCTCACCCGGGACAGGGGAAAATCAGCCCCAGCATTTT
TRBJ2-7 | TRBV5-1 | TRBD1 | once | CASESNPGGSNEQYF | TGCGCCAGCGAATCCAACCCAGGGGGCTCCAACGAGCAGTACTTC
TRBJ1-2 | TRBV5-4 | TRBD1 | NA | CASRLTGGSYGYTF | TGTGCCAGCAGGCTCACAGGGGGTTCCTATGGCTACACCTTC
TRBJ2-5 | TRBV2 | TRBD2 | NA | CASSIRTSGRGTQYF | TGTGCCAGCAGCATAAGGACTAGCGGGAGGGGGACCCAGTACTTC
TRBJ2-7 | TRBV21-1 | NA | NA | CASSKAPPPWWQPDSYEQYF | TGTGCCAGCAGCAAAGCTCCCCCCCCCTGGTGGCAGCCAGACTCCTACGAGCAGTACTTC
TRBJ1-4 | TRBV11-2 | NA | NA | CASSAGGGRNSEKLFF | TGTGCCAGCAGCGCGGGTGGCGGGAGAAATTCTGAAAAACTGTTTTTT
TRBJ2-6 | TRBV6-5 | NA | NA | CASTSQSSGANVLTF | TGTGCCAGCACTTCCCAGAGCTCTGGGGCCAACGTCCTGACTTTC
TRBJ1-2 | TRBV28 | NA | NA | CASSSGIANYGYTF | TGTGCCAGCAGTTCAGGGATTGCTAACTATGGCTACACCTTC